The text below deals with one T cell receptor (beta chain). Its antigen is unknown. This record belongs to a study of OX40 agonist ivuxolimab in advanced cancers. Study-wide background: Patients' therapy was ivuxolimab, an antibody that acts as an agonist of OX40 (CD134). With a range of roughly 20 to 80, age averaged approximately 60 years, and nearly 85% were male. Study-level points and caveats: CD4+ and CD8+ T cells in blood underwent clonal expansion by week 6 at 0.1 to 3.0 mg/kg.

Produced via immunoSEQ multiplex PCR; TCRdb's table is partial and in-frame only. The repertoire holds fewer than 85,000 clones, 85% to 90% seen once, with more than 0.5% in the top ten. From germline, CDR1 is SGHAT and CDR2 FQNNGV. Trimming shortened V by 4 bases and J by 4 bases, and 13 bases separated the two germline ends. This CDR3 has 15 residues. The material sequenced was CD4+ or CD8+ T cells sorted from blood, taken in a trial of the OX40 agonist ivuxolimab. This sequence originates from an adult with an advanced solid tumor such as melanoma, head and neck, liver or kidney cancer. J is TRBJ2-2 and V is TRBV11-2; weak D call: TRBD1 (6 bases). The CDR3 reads CASSSQGSATGELFF. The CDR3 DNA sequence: TGTGCCAGCAGCTCTCAGGGGAGTGCCACCGGGGAGCTGTTTTTT.